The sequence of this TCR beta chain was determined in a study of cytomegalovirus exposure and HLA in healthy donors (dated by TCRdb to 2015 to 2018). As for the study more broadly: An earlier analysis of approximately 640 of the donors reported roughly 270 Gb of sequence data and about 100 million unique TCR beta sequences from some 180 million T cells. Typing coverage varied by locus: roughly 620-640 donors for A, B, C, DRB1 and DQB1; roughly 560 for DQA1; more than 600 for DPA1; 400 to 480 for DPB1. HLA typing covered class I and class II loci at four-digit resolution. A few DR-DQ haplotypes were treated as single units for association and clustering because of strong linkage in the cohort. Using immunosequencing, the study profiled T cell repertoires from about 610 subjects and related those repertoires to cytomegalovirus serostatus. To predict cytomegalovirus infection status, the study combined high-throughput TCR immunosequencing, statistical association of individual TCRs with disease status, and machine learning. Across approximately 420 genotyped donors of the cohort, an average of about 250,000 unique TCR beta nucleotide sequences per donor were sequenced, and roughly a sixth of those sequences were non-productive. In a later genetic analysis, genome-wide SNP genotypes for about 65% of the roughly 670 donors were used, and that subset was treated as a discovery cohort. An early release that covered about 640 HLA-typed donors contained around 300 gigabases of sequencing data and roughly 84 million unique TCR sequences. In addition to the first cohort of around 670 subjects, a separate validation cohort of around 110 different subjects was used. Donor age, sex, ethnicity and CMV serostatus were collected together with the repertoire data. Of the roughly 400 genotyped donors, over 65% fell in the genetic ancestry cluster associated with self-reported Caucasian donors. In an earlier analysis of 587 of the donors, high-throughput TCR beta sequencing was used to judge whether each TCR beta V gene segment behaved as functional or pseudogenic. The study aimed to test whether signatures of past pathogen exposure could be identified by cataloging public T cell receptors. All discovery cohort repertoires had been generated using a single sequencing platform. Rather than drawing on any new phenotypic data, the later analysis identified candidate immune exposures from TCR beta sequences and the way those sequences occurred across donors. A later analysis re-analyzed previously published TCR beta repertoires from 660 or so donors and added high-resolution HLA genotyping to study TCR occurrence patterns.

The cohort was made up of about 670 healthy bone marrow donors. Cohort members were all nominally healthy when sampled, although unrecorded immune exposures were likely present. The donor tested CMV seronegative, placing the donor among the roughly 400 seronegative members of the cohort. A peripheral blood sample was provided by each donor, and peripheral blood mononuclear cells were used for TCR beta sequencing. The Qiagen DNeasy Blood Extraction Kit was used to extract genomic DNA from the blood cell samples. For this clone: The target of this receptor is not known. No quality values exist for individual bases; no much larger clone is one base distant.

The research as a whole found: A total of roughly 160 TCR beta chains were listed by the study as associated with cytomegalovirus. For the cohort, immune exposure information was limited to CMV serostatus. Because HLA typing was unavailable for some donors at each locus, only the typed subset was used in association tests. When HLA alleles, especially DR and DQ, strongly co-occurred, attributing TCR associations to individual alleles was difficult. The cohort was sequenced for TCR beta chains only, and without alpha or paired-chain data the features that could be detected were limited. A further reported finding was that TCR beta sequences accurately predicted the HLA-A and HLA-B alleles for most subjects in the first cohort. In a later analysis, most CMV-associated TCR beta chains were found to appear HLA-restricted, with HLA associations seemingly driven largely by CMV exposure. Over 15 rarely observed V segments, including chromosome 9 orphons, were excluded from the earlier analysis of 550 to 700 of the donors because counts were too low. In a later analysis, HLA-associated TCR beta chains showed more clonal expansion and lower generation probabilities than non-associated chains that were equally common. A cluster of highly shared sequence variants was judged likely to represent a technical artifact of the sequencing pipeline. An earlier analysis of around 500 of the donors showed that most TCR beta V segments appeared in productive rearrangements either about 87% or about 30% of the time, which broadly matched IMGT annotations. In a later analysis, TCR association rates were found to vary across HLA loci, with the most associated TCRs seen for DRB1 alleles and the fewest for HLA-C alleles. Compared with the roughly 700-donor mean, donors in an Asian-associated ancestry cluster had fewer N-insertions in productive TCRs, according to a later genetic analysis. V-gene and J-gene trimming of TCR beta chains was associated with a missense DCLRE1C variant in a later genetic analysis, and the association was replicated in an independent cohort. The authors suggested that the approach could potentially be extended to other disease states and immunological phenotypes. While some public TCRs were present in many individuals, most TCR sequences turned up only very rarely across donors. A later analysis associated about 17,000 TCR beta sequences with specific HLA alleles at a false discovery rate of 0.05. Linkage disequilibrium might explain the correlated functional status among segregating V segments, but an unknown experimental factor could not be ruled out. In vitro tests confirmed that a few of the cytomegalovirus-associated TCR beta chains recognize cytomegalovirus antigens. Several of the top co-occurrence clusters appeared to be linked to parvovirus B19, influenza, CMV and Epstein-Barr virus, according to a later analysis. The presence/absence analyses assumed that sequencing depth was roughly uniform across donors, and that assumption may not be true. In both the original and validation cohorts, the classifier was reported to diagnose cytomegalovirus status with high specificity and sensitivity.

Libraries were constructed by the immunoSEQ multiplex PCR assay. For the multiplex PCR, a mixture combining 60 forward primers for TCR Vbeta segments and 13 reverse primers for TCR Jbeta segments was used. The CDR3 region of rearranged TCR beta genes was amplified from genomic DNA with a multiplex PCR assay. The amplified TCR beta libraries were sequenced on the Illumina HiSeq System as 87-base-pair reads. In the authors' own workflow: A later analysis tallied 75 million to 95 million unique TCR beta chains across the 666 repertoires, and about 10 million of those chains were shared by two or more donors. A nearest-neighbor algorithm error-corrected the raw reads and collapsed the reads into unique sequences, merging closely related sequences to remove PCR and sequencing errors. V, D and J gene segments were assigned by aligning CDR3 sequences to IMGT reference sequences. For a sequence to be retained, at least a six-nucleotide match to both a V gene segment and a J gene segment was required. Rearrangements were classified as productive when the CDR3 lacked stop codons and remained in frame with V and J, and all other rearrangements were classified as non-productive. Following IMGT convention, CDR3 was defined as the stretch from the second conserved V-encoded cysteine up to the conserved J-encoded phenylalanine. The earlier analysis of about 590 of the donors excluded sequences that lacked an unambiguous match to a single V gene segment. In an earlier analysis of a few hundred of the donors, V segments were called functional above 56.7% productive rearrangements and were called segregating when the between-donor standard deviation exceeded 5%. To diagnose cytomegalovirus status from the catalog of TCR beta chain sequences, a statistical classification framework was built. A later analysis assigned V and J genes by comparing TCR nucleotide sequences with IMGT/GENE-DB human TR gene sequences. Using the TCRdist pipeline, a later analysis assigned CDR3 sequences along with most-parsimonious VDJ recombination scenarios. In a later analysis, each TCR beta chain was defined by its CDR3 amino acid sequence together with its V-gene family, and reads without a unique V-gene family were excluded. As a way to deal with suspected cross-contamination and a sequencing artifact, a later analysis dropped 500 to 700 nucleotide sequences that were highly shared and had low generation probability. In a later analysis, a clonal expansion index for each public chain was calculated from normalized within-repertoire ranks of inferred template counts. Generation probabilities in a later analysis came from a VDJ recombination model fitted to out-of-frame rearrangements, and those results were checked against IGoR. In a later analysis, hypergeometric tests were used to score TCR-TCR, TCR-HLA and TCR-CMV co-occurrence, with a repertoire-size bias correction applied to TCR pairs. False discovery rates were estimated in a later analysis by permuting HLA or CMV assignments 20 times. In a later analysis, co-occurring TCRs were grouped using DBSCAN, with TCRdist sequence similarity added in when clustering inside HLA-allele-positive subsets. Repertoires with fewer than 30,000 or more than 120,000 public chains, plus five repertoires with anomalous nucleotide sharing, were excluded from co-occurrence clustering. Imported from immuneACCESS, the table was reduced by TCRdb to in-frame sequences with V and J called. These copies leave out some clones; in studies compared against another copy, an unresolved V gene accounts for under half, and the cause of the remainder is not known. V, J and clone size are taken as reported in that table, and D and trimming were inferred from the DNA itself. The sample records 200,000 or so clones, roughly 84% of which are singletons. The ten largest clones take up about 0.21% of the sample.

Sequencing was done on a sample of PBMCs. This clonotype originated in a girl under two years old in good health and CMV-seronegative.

The nucleotide sequence is TGTGCCAGCAGCGGCGACCGGGACACTTCTTTCTACGAGCAGTACTTC. It translates as CASSGDRDTSFYEQYF. This receptor chain uses TRBV5-5 and TRBJ2-7; the D gene is perhaps TRBD1, on 6 matching bases. The germline V gene (reference sequence) supplies CDR1 SGHKS and CDR2 YYEKEE. The junction carries 20 bases between V and J, which are trimmed by 4 bases and 3 bases respectively. The CDR3 covers 16 residues, taking in both the cysteine and the phenylalanine. CDR3 DNA only is kept here, 48 bases in frame from base 1.